These 8 T cell receptor beta chains were all obtained from the same sample, sequenced in a study of blood T cell repertoires in COVID-19 (dated by TCRdb to between 2020 and 2021). Receptors were amplified or captured by the immunoSEQ multiplex PCR assay. TCRdb limited this immuneACCESS table to in-frame rearrangements with V and J called. A share of clones is missing; checked studies link under half to unresolved V genes, and the rest is unexplained. This sample is represented by fewer than 120,000 clones; 76% of them were singletons. The ten largest clones take up about 3.7% of the sample. The material sequenced was peripheral blood. These receptors came from a woman older than 75 with acute or convalescent COVID-19.

The chain links TRBV5-4 to TRBJ1-2; D might be TRBD1 (5 bases). This CDR3 has 14 residues. CDR1 and CDR2 (germline): SGHNT, YYREEE (reference sequence). V dropped 0 bases and J dropped 4 bases, with 10 bases sitting between them. CDR3 sequence reads: CASSLEGILYGYTF. The CDR3 DNA reads TGTGCCAGCAGCTTGGAGGGGATCCTCTATGGCTACACCTTC.

The rearrangement uses TRBV10-1 and TRBJ2-7; maybe TRBD2 (5 bases). The germline gives CDR1 WNHNN, CDR2 SYGVQD (reference sequence). The CDR3 consists of 12 residues. V was cut by 8 bases and J by 2 bases, with 10 bases left in between. The CDR3 loop is CASGSGPYEQYF. CDR3 sequence (DNA): TGCGCCAGCGGGAGCGGTCCCTACGAGCAGTACTTC.

The CDR3 DNA sequence: TGTGCCAGCAATCTCGGGGGGAGCACAGATACGCAGTATTTT. Amino acids: CASNLGGSTDTQYF. This chain uses TRBV6-6 with TRBJ2-3; 7 bases are shared with TRBD2. The CDR3 covers 14 residues. CDR1 is MNHNY, CDR2 SVGAGI, per germline (reference sequence). V lost 7 bases, J lost 0 bases, and 4 bases stayed unmatched.

The chain combines TRBV24-1 with TRBJ2-3; possibly TRBD2 for D (6 bases). Germline assignment: CDR1 KGHDR and CDR2 SFDVKD. Trimming stripped 2 bases from V and 4 bases from J, with 12 bases between. The CDR3 has 15 amino acids. The CDR3: CATSDSRLVPDTQYF. CDR3 bases: TGTGCCACCAGTGATTCGAGACTAGTTCCAGATACGCAGTATTTT.

The chain uses TRBV6-2 or TRBV6-3 and TRBJ2-1, with TRBD2 identical over 8 bases. After removal of 4 bases from V and 8 bases from J, the junction contained 10 bases not matched to a gene. From germline, CDR1 is MNHEY and CDR2 SVGEGT. The CDR3 totals 15 residues. CDR3: CASSSIAGTPHEQFF. The CDR3 nucleotides read TGTGCCAGCAGTTCAATAGCGGGGACCCCCCATGAGCAGTTCTTC.

The V call is TRBV6-1, the J call TRBJ2-3; D gene uncertain. V lost 0 bases to trimming and J lost 1 base, with 8 bases between them. The CDR3 sequence is 15 residues long. The germline CDR1 and CDR2 sequences are MNHNS and SASEGT. The CDR3 DNA reads as TGTGCCAGCAGTGAAGCCGAACTTCGCACAGATACGCAGTATTTT. Translation gives CASSEAELRTDTQYF.

The chain combines TRBV10-2 with TRBJ2-6; 10 nucleotides line up with TRBD2. There are 17 residues in the CDR3. J was trimmed by 0 bases and V by 6 bases; bases with no gene match: 5. Germline V CDR1 and CDR2: WSHSY, SAAADI. The CDR3 protein is CASSFSGRHSGANVLTF. CDR3 bases: TGCGCCAGCAGCTTTAGCGGGAGGCACTCTGGGGCCAACGTCCTGACTTTC.

This clone was recorded once. The J gene is TRBJ1-1, the V gene TRBV18, with a tentative D call TRBD1 (5 bases). V was trimmed by 3 bases and J by 10 bases, leaving 12 bases between them. Germline assignment: CDR1 KGHSH and CDR2 LQKENI. The CDR3 is 12 amino acids. The DNA of the CDR3 is TGTGCCAGCTCACCCCCGGCAGGGCGAGCTTTCTTT. This translates into CASSPPAGRAFF.